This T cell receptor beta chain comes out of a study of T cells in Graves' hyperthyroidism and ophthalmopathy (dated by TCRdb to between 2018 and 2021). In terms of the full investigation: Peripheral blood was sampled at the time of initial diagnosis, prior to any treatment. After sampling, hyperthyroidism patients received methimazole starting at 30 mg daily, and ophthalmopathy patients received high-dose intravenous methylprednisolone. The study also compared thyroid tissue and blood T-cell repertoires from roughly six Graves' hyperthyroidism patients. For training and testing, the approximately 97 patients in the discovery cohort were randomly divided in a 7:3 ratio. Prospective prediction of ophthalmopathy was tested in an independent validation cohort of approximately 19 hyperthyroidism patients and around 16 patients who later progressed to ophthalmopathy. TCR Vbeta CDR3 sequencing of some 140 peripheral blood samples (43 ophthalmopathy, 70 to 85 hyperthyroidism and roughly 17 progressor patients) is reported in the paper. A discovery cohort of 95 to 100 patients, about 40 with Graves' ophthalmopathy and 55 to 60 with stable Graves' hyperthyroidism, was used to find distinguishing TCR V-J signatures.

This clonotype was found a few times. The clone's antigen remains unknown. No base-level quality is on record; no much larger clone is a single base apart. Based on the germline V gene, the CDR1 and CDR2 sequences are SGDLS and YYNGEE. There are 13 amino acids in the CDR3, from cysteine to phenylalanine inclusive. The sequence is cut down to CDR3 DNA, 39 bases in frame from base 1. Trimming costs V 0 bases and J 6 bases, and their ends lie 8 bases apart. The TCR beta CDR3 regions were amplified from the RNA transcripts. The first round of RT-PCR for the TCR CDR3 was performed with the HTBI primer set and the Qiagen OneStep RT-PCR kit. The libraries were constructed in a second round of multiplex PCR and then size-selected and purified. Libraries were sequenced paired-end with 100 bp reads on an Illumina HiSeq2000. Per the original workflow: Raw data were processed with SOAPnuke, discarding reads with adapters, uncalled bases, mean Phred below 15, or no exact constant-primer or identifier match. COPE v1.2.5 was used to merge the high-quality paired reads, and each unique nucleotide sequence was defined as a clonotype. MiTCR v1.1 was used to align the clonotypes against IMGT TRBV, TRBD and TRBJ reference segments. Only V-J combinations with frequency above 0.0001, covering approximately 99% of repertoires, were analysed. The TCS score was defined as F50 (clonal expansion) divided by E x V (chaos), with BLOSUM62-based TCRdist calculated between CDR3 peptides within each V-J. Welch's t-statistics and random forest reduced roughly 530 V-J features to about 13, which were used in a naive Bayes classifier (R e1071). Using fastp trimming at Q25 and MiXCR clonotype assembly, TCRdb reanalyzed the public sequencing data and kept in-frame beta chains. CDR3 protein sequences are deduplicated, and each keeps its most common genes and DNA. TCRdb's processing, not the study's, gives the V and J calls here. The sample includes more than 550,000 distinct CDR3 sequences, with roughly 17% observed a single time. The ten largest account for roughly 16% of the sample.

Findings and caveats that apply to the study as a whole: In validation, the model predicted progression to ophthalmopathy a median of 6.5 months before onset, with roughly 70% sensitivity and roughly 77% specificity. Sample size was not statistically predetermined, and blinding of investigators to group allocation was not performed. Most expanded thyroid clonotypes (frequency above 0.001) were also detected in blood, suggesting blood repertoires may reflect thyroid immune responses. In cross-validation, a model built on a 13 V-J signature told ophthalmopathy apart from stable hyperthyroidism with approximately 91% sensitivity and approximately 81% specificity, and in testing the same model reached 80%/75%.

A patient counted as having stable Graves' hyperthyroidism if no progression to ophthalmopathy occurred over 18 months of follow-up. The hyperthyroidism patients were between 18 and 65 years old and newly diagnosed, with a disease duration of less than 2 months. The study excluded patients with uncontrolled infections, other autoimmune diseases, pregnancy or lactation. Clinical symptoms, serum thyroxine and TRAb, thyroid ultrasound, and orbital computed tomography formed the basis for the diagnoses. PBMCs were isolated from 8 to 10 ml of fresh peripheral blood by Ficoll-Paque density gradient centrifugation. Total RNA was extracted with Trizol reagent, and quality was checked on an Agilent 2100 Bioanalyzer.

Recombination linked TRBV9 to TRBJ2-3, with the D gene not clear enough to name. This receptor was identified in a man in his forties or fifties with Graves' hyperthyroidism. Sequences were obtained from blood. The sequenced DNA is TGTGCCAGCAGCGTAGATGTTCCGGATACGCAGTATTTT. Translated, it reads CASSVDVPDTQYF.